The source of this T cell receptor (beta chain) is a study of blood T cell repertoires in COVID-19. Study in general: Sites in the United States, Italy and Spain provided acute and convalescent COVID-19 samples.

Enrollment of patients from Seattle took place during active infection, with longitudinal follow-up. The length of the CDR3 is 17 residues. How the authors handled the data: Using reference gene primer amplification, nucleated cell counts were estimated. Only in-frame clones appear in the TCRdb table, and some are missing; sequencing was by immunoSEQ multiplex PCR. V, J and clone size were drawn from that table, and D and trimming were deduced from the DNA. Counted here are some 38,000 clones, around four fifths occurring once; the ten biggest clones make up around 1.6%. The sample consisted of peripheral blood. The V and J genes are TRBV21-1 and TRBJ1-5; TRBD1 is taken as the D call from the table, unchecked against the DNA. TRBV21-1 is assigned pseudogene status. This receptor was identified in a man aged 55 to 70 with COVID-19, enrolled during active disease. The CDR3 spells CASSNPQQDHSNQPQHF. CDR3 in DNA: TGTGCCAGCAGCAACCCCCAACAGGATCATAGCAATCAGCCCCAGCATTTT.